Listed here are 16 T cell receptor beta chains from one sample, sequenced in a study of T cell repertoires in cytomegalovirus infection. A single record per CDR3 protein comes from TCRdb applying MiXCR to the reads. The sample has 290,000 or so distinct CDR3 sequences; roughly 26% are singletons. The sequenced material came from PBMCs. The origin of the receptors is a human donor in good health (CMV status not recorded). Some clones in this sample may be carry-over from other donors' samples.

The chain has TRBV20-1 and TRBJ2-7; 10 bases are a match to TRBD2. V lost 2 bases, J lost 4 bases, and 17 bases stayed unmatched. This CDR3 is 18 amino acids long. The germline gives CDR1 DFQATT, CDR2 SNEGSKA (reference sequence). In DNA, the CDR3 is TGCAGTGCTAGACCCTGGGGAATAGCGGGAGGCTATAATTACGAGCAGTACTTC. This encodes CSARPWGIAGGYNYEQYF.

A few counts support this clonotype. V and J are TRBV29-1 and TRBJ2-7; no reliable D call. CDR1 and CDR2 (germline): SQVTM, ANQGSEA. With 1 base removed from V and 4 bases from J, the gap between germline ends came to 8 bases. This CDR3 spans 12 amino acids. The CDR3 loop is CSVEGATYEQYF. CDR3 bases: TGCAGCGTTGAAGGGGCAACTTACGAGCAGTACTTC.

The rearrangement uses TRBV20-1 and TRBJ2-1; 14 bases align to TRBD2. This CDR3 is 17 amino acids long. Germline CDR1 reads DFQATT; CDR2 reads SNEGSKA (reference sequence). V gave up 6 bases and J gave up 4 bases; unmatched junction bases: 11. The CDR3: CSAASGTSGRRYNEQFF. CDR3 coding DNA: TGCAGTGCAGCCTCCGGGACTAGCGGGAGACGGTACAATGAGCAGTTCTTC.

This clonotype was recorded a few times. CDR3 loop: CATVARVSADTQYF. The CDR3 region has the DNA TGTGCCACCGTTGCGAGGGTTTCGGCAGATACGCAGTATTTT. The chain uses TRBV2 and TRBJ2-3; weak D call: TRBD2 (5 bases). Germline loops: CDR1 SNHLY, CDR2 FYNNEI. Trimming removed 10 bases at V and 4 bases at J, with 18 bases between. This CDR3 is built from 14 residues. Full variable domain (remainder filled in from reference TRBV2 and TRBJ2-3): EPEVTQTPSHQVTQMGQEVILRCVPISNHLYFYWYRQILGQKVEFLVSFYNNEISEKSEIFDDQFSVERPDGSNFTLKIRSTKLEDSAMYFCATVARVSADTQYFGPGTRLTVL.

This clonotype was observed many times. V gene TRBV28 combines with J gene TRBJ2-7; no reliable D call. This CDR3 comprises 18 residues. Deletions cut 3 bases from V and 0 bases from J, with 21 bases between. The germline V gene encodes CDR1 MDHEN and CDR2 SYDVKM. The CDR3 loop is CASSFPRSRQLYSYEQYF. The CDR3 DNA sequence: TGTGCCAGCAGTTTCCCTCGTAGCCGGCAGCTTTACTCCTACGAGCAGTACTTC.

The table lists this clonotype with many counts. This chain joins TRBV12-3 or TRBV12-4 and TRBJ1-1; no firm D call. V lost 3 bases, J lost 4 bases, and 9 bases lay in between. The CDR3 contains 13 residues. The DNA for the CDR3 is TGTGCCAGCAGTTTGATTGAGAGCACTGAAGCTTTCTTT. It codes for CASSLIESTEAFF.

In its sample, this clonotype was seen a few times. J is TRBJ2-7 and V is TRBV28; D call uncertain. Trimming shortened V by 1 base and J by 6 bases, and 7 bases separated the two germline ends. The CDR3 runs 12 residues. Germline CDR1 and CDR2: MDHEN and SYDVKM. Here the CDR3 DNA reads TGTGCCAGCAGTTTATCCGGCCCCGAGCAGTACTTC. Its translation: CASSLSGPEQYF.

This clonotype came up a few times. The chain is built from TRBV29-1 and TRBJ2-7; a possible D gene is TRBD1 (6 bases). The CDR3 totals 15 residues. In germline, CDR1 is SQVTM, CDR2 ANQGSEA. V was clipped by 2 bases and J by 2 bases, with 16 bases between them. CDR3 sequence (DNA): TGCAGCGTTGAAAAGCCCGGGACAACGACCTACGAGCAGTACTTC. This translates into CSVEKPGTTTYEQYF.

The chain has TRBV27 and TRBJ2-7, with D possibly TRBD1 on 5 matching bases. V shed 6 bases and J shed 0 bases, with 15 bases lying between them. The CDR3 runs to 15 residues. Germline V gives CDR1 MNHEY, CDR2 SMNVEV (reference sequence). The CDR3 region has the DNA TGTGCCAGCAGGAGAACAGGCGATAGCTCCTACGAGCAGTACTTC. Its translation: CASRRTGDSSYEQYF.

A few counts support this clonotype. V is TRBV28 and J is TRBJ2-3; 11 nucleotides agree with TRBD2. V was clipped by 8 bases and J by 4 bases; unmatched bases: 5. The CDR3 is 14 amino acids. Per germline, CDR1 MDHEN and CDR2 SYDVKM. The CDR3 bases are TGTGCCAGCTACATAGCGGGAGGGTCAGATACGCAGTATTTT. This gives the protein CASYIAGGSDTQYF.

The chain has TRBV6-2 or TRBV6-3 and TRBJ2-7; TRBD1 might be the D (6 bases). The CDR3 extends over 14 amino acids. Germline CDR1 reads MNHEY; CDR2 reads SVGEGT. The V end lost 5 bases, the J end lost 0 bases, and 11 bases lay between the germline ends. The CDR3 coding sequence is TGTGCCAGCAGTAAGGACAGTCTCTCCTACGAGCAGTACTTC. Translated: CASSKDSLSYEQYF.

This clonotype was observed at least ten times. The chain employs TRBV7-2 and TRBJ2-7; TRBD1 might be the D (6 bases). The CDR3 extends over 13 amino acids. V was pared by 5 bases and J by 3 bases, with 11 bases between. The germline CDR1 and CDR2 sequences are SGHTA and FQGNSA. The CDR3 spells CASSEATGYEQYF. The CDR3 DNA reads TGTGCCAGCAGCGAAGCGACAGGCTACGAGCAGTACTTC.

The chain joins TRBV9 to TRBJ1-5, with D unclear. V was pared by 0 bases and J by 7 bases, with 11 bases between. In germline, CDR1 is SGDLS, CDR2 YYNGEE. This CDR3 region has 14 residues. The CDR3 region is CASSVEAAGQPQHF. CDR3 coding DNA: TGTGCCAGCAGCGTAGAGGCAGCGGGGCAGCCCCAGCATTTT.

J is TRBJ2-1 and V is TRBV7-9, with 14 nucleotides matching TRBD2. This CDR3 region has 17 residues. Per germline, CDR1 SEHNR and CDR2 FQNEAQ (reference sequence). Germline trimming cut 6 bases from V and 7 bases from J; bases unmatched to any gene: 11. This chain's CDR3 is CASSTYNGTSGGNEQFF. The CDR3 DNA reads TGTGCCAGCAGTACCTACAACGGGACTAGCGGGGGTAATGAGCAGTTCTTC.

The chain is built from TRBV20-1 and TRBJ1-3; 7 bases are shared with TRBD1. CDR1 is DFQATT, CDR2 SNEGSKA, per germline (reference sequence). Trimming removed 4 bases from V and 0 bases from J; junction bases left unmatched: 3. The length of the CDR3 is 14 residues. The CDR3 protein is CSATGTASGNTIYF. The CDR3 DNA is TGCAGTGCTACCGGGACAGCCTCTGGAAACACCATATATTTT.

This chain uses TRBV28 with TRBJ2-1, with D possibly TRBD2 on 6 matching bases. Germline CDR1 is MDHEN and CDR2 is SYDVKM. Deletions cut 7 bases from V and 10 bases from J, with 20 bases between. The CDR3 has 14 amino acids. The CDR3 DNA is TGTGCCAGCACTGGGGTGGAGGGGCTAAGGGAGCAGTTCTTC. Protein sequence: CASTGVEGLREQFF. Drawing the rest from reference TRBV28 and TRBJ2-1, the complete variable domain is DVKVTQSSRYLVKRTGEKVFLECVQDMDHENMFWYRQDPGLGLRLIYFSYDVKMKEKGDIPEGYSVSREKKERFSLILESASTNQTSMYLCASTGVEGLREQFFGPGTRLTVL.